These 23 T cell receptor beta chains originate from one sample sequenced in a study of blood T cell repertoires in COVID-19. Profiled with immunoSEQ multiplex PCR; TCRdb holds only in-frame clones, not every one. The sample holds about 310,000 clones, around 86% seen once. Sequenced input: peripheral blood. The receptors were gathered from a middle-aged man with active or convalescent COVID-19.

The chain employs TRBV6-5 and TRBJ1-2; D gene ambiguous. V lost 2 bases, J lost 4 bases, and 8 bases lay in between. The germline CDR1 and CDR2 sequences are MNHEY and SVGAGI. The CDR3 is 13 amino acids. CDR3 protein: CASSYPGSYGYTF. The CDR3 nucleotides read TGTGCCAGCAGTTACCCGGGGAGCTATGGCTACACCTTC.

The chain links TRBV19 to TRBJ2-5, with 9 positions matching TRBD2. The CDR3 spans 16 residues. From germline, CDR1 is LNHDA and CDR2 SQIVND (reference sequence). Unmatched junction bases numbered 6, after V lost 3 bases and J lost 1 base. The CDR3 bases are TGTGCCAGTAGTATCATTGGGCGGGGGGGCCAAGAGACCCAGTACTTC. This translates into CASSIIGRGGQETQYF.

This chain connects TRBV10-3 to TRBJ2-6; D ambiguous. The ends were cut back, 9 bases at V and 4 bases at J, with 10 bases in the middle. CDR1 is ENHRY and CDR2 is SYGVKD in the germline V gene. The CDR3 is 13 residues long. For the CDR3, the DNA is TGTGCCATTACTCCCAGGGGGGCCAACGTCCTGACTTTC. Amino acids: CAITPRGANVLTF.

Only one count was recorded for this clone. The chain combines TRBV19 with TRBJ1-3, with a weak D call TRBD1 (6 bases). From germline, CDR1 is LNHDA and CDR2 SQIVND (reference sequence). CDR3 length: 20 residues. Trimming shortened V by 4 bases and J by 0 bases, and 25 bases separated the two germline ends. The CDR3, as DNA: TGTGCCAGTAGTAGTCGAGGGGGACCGAAAATTAAATCCTCTGGAAACACCATATATTTT. Translated: CASSSRGGPKIKSSGNTIYF.

This chain uses TRBV6-5 with TRBJ1-2, with 11 bases matching TRBD1. This CDR3 has 15 residues. Germline V CDR1 and CDR2: MNHEY, SVGAGI. V gave up 6 bases and J gave up 3 bases; unmatched junction bases: 6. The CDR3: CASRPGQGADYGYTF. The CDR3 DNA is TGTGCCAGCAGACCCGGACAGGGGGCTGACTATGGCTACACCTTC.

The chain combines TRBV24-1 with TRBJ1-4, with TRBD1 identical over 10 bases. The germline gives CDR1 KGHDR, CDR2 SFDVKD. With 3 bases clipped from V and 10 bases from J, the junction kept 7 bases outside the gene matches. CDR3 length: 15 residues. The CDR3 region is CATSDHGTGDGKLFF. CDR3 bases: TGTGCCACCAGTGATCACGGGACAGGGGACGGAAAACTGTTTTTT.

This clone has just a few counts. This chain connects TRBV30 to TRBJ1-2; D is uncertain. V lost 0 bases to trimming and J lost 5 bases, with 13 bases between them. CDR1 and CDR2 (germline): GTSNPN, SVGIG (reference sequence). This CDR3 spans 14 amino acids. CDR3 loop: CAWSVAGGLYGYTF. The CDR3 coding sequence is TGTGCCTGGAGTGTAGCCGGAGGGCTTTATGGCTACACCTTC.

The CDR3 spells CASSELGGYTF. The CDR3 DNA reads as TGTGCCAGCAGTGAGCTCGGTGGCTACACCTTC. The J gene is TRBJ1-2, the V gene TRBV2; D is undetermined. Germline V gene data show CDR1 as SNHLY and CDR2 as FYNNEI. The ends were cut back, 3 bases at V and 7 bases at J, with 6 bases in the middle. The CDR3 sequence is 11 residues long.

The chain combines TRBV29-1 with TRBJ1-2, with D maybe TRBD1 (5 bases). The V gene's germline CDR1 is SQVTM and CDR2 ANQGSEA. Trimming stripped 7 bases from V and 5 bases from J, with 11 bases between. The CDR3 has 11 residues. The CDR3 DNA is TGCAGCGCCACAGGTCCGTATGGCTACACCTTC. Translation: CSATGPYGYTF.

The gene calls are TRBV28 and TRBJ1-1; weak D call: TRBD1 (6 bases). The CDR3 has 13 amino acids. V lost 8 bases, J lost 4 bases, and 14 bases lay in between. Germline CDR1 and CDR2: MDHEN and SYDVKM. CDR3 sequence (DNA): TGTGCCAGCGGCGGGGGGGCGCGCACTGAAGCTTTCTTT. Translating it yields CASGGGARTEAFF.

This clone was counted once. The chain combines TRBV6-5 with TRBJ2-1; TRBD1 matches at 8 bases. Trimming took 10 bases from V and 4 from J; bases not matched to a gene: 9. The CDR3 extends over 14 amino acids. CDR1 MNHEY and CDR2 SVGAGI come from the germline V gene. The CDR3 region is CATSRGTGYNEQFF. CDR3 sequence (DNA): TGTGCCACCTCAAGGGGGACAGGATACAATGAGCAGTTCTTC.

The chain carries TRBV12-3 or TRBV12-4 and TRBJ2-1, with D maybe TRBD2 (6 bases). V dropped 9 bases and J dropped 2 bases, with 11 bases sitting between them. CDR3 size: 13 residues. The CDR3 DNA sequence: TGTGCCAGTCGTGGGACTCCCTACAATGAGCAGTTCTTC. This encodes CASRGTPYNEQFF.

This clone was detected a few times. This chain uses TRBV4-1 with TRBJ2-7, with 8 bases lining up with TRBD2. This CDR3 spans 16 amino acids. The germline V gene encodes CDR1 MGHRA and CDR2 YSYEKL. The V gene end was trimmed by 3 bases and the J gene end by 4 bases; junction bases not matched to a gene: 11. The CDR3 is CASSHPLAGRRYEQYF. In DNA form, the CDR3 reads TGCGCCAGCAGCCACCCTCTAGCGGGCCGCCGATACGAGCAGTACTTC.

The rearrangement links TRBV5-1 to TRBJ2-2; D is unclear. Trimming shortened V by 4 bases and J by 6 bases, and 13 bases separated the two germline ends. The length of the CDR3 is 14 residues. Germline CDR1 SGHRS, CDR2 YFSETQ. The CDR3 loop reads CASSGSVRAGELFF. DNA for the CDR3: TGCGCCAGCAGCGGGTCCGTTCGGGCCGGGGAGCTGTTTTTT.

This clone is a singleton in its sample. The chain links TRBV6-1 to TRBJ2-3; 9 bases are shared with TRBD2. The V gene end was trimmed by 3 bases and the J gene end by 3 bases; junction bases not matched to a gene: 7. Germline V gene lookup returns CDR1 MNHNS and CDR2 SASEGT. The CDR3 has 16 amino acids. The CDR3 bases are TGTGCCAGCAGTGACCTAGCGGGATCTAAAACAGATACGCAGTATTTT. Translation gives CASSDLAGSKTDTQYF.

In this sample, this clone turned up once. The chain employs TRBV27 and TRBJ1-5, with D unresolved. Trimming cost V 3 bases and J 4 bases, with 10 bases left between them. Looked up from germline, CDR1 is MNHEY and CDR2 is SMNVEV (reference sequence). The CDR3 consists of 14 residues. CDR3 nucleotides: TGTGCCAGCAGTTTTTCCGGGGTAAATCAGCCCCAGCATTTT. It translates to CASSFSGVNQPQHF.

This sequence joins TRBV7-6 and TRBJ2-1; TRBD2 agrees at 8 bases. Per germline, CDR1 SGHVS and CDR2 FNYEAQ. The trim removed 3 bases at V and 6 bases at J, leaving 4 bases unmatched. The length of the CDR3 is 14 residues. CDR3: CASSFSGAPNEQFF. The CDR3 DNA reads as TGTGCCAGCAGCTTTAGCGGGGCCCCCAATGAGCAGTTCTTC.

The chain is built from TRBV18 and TRBJ1-6; the match to TRBD1 covers 8 bases. The CDR3 loop spans 16 amino acids. From germline, CDR1 is KGHSH and CDR2 LQKENI. V was pared by 6 bases and J by 7 bases, with 11 bases of the junction left unmatched. The CDR3 loop is CASSDSEGQANSPLHF. The CDR3 coding sequence is TGTGCCAGCTCCGACTCAGAGGGACAGGCCAATTCACCCCTCCACTTT.

This rearrangement joins TRBV4-2 to TRBJ2-7; 11 positions agree with TRBD2. In germline, CDR1 is LGHNA, CDR2 YNFKEQ. The CDR3 totals 17 residues. The junction had 5 bases not matched to a gene; V was cut back by 1 base and J by 0 bases. The CDR3 protein is CASSQGTSGRGSYEQYF. CDR3 bases: TGTGCCAGCAGCCAAGGAACTAGCGGGAGAGGCTCCTACGAGCAGTACTTC.

This clone was recorded only once. The V gene is TRBV7-2, the J gene TRBJ1-1, with unresolved D. This CDR3 spans 13 amino acids. Trimming stripped 6 bases from V and 5 bases from J, with 13 bases between. The V gene's germline CDR1 is SGHTA and CDR2 FQGNSA. CDR3 loop: CASSPRRPTEAFF. In DNA form, the CDR3 reads TGTGCCAGCAGTCCTAGGCGGCCGACTGAAGCTTTCTTT.

V gene TRBV20-1 combines with J gene TRBJ1-2; TRBD1 aligns across 9 bases. The CDR3 is made up of 12 amino acids. CDR1 DFQATT and CDR2 SNEGSKA come from the germline V gene (reference sequence). V was clipped by 3 bases and J by 7 bases; unmatched bases: 3. The CDR3: CSASKTGGGYTF. The CDR3 DNA reads as TGCAGTGCTAGTAAGACAGGGGGTGGCTACACCTTC.

This chain connects TRBV5-3 to TRBJ1-4, with TRBD1 matching 9 bases. TRBV5-3 is reported as an ORF; its role is uncertain. The ends lost 4 bases at V and 8 bases at J; junction bases unmatched: 9. There are 15 residues in the CDR3. CDR3 region: CARSPPGQGYEKLFF. The CDR3 bases are TGTGCCAGAAGCCCGCCGGGACAGGGTTACGAAAAACTGTTTTTT.

The chain is built from TRBV19 and TRBJ1-5, with a weak D call TRBD1 (5 bases). The V gene lost 7 bases and the J gene lost 0 bases, with 16 bases spanning the gap. Per the germline V gene, CDR1 is LNHDA and CDR2 is SQIVND (reference sequence). The CDR3 is made up of 16 amino acids. The CDR3 DNA follows: TGTGCCAGTATCCTCGGCGGGGGTGATAGCAATCAGCCCCAGCATTTT. Its protein is CASILGGGDSNQPQHF.